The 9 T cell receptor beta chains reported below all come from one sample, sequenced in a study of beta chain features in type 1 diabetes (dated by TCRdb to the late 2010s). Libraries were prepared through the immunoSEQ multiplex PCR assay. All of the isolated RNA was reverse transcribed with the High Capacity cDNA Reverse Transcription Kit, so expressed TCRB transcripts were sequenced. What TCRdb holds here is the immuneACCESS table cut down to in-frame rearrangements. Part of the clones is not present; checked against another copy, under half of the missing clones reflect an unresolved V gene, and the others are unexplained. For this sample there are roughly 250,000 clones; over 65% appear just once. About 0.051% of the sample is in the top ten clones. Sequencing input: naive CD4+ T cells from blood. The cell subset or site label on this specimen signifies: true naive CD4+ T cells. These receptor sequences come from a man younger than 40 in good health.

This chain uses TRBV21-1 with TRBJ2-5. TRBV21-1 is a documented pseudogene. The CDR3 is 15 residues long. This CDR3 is CASRSRCEGLETQYF. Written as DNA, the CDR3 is TGTGCCAGCAGAAGCAGGTGTGAGGGGTTAGAGACCCAGTACTTC.

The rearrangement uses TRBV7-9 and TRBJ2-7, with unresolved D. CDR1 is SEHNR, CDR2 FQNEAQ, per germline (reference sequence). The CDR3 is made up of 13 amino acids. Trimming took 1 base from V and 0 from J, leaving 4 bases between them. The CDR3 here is CASSLGNSYEQYF. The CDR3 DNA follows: TGTGCCAGCAGCTTAGGGAACTCCTACGAGCAGTACTTC. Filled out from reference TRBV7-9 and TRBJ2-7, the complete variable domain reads DTGVSQNPRHKITKRGQNVTFRCDPISEHNRLYWYRQTLGQGPEFLTYFQNEAQLEKSRLLSDRFSAERPKGSFSTLEIQRTEQGDSAMYLCASSLGNSYEQYFGPGTRLTVT.

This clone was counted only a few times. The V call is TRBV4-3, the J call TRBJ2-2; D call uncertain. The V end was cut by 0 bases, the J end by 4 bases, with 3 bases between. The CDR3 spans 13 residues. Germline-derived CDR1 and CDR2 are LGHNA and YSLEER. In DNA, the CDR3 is TGCGCCAGCAGCCAAGACCTCACCGGGGAGCTGTTTTTT. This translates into CASSQDLTGELFF.

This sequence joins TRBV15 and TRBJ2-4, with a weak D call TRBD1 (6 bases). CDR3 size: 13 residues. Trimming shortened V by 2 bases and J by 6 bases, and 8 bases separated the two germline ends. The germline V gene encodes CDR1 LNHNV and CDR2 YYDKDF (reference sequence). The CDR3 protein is CATSRIQGNIQYF. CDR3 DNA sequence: TGTGCCACCAGCAGAATACAGGGAAACATTCAGTACTTC.

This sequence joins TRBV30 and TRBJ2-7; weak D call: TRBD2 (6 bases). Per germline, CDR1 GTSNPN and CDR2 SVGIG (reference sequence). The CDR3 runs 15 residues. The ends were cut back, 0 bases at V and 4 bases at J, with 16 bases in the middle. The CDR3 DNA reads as TGTGCCTGGAGTGTACCCATAGCGGTGAAATACGAGCAGTACTTC. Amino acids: CAWSVPIAVKYEQYF.

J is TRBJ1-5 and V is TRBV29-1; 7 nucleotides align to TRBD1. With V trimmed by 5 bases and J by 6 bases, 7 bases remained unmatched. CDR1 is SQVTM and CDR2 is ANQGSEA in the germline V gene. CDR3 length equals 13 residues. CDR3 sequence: CSVIDRVTQPQHF. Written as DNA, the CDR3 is TGCAGCGTTATAGACAGGGTTACTCAGCCCCAGCATTTT.

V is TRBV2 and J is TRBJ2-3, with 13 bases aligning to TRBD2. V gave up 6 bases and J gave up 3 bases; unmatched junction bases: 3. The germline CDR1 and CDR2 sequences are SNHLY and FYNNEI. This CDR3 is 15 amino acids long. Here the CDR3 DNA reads TGTGCCAGCAGCCTGGGACTAGCGGGGACAGATACGCAGTATTTT. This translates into CASSLGLAGTDTQYF.

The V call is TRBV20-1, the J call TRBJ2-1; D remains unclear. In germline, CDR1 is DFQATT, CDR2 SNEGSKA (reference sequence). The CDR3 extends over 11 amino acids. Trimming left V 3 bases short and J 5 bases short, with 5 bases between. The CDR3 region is CSASGDNEQFF. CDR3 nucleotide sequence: TGCAGTGCTAGTGGGGACAATGAGCAGTTCTTC.

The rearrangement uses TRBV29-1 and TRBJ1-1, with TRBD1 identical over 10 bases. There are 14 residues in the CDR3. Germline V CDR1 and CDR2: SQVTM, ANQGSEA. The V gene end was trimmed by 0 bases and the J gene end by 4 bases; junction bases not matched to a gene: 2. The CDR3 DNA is TGCAGCGTTGAAGACGGACAGGGGGTCACTGAAGCTTTCTTT. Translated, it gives CSVEDGQGVTEAFF.